The subject of this entry is one TCR beta chain. This clonotype was counted at least ten times. Its antigen target is currently unknown. No base qualities exist here, and no much larger clone lies one base off it. The TCR beta CDR3 regions were amplified from RNA transcripts. The TCR CDR3 was subjected to a first round of RT-PCR using the HTBI primer set and the Qiagen OneStep RT-PCR kit. Libraries were constructed in a second round of multiplex PCR, after which size selection and purification were carried out. Paired-end sequencing of the libraries was performed with 100 bp reads on an Illumina HiSeq2000. As for the authors' bioinformatics: SOAPnuke was used to process the raw data, removing reads that contained adapters or uncalled bases, had a mean Phred below 15, or lacked an exact match to the constant primer or identifier. High-quality paired reads were merged using COPE v1.2.5, and each unique nucleotide sequence was defined as a clonotype. MiTCR v1.1 was used to align the clonotypes against IMGT TRBV, TRBD and TRBJ reference segments. Analysis was restricted to V-J combinations with a frequency above 0.0001, which covered just over 98% of repertoires. A TCS score was defined as the ratio of F50 (clonal expansion) to E x V (chaos), with BLOSUM62-based TCRdist applied between CDR3 peptides within each V-J. Welch's t-statistics and random forest reduced 500 to 550 V-J features to roughly 13, which were used in a naive Bayes classifier (R e1071). The similarity between thyroid and blood repertoires was quantified using the Morisita-Horn index. In TCRdb, the public reads were trimmed at Q25 with fastp and aligned with MiXCR, with productive beta chains retained. Entries are consolidated by CDR3 protein sequence, retaining the most common genes and DNA. Clone size and V and J calls follow TCRdb, not the original study. Across this sample there are about 640,000 distinct CDR3 sequences, with just under 45% seen only once. The ten top clones hold roughly 7.2% of the sample.

The data are from a study of T cells in Graves' hyperthyroidism and ophthalmopathy (dated by TCRdb to about 2019). At the level of the whole study: To identify distinguishing TCR V-J signatures, a discovery cohort of around 100 patients was used, comprising approximately 40 with Graves' ophthalmopathy and 57 with stable Graves' hyperthyroidism. In more than five Graves' hyperthyroidism patients, the study also compared T-cell repertoires from thyroid tissue with T-cell repertoires from blood. Prospective prediction of ophthalmopathy was tested in an independent validation cohort of 18 to 20 hyperthyroidism patients and approximately 17 patients who later progressed to ophthalmopathy. Once sampling was done, hyperthyroidism patients were given methimazole at a starting dose of 30 mg daily, whereas ophthalmopathy patients were given high-dose intravenous methylprednisolone. The approximately 95 discovery patients were divided at random into training and test sets in a 7:3 ratio. TCR Vbeta CDR3 sequencing of fewer than 150 peripheral blood samples (43 ophthalmopathy, approximately 80 hyperthyroidism and approximately 17 progressor patients) is reported in the paper.

Summary of the overall study and its limitations: In validation, progression to ophthalmopathy was predicted by the model with 65% to 71% sensitivity and around 76% specificity, a median of around 6.5 months before onset. Sample size was not statistically predetermined, and blinding of investigators to group allocation was not performed. Most expanded thyroid clonotypes (frequency above 0.001) were also detected in blood, a finding suggesting that blood repertoires may reflect thyroid immune responses. A model built on a 13 V-J signature distinguished ophthalmopathy from stable hyperthyroidism, reaching over 85% sensitivity and around 81% specificity in cross-validation and 80%/75% in testing.

Patients with uncontrolled infections, other autoimmune diseases, pregnancy or lactation were excluded. Diagnoses were based on clinical symptoms, serum thyroxine and TRAb, thyroid ultrasound and orbital computed tomography. Total RNA was extracted with Trizol reagent, and quality was checked on an Agilent 2100 Bioanalyzer. The CDR3 starts with the cysteine, ends with the phenylalanine, and has 13 residues. Kept here is only the CDR3 DNA, which spans 39 bases and is read in frame from base 1. From a lookup of the germline V gene (reference sequence), CDR1 and CDR2 are SEHNR and FQNEAQ. V drops 5 bases and J drops 6 bases, leaving 11 bases in between.

Sample: peripheral blood or thyroid tissue (not recorded which). This clonotype originated in an adult man with Graves' disease, either hyperthyroidism or ophthalmopathy (not recorded which). This sequence uses TRBV7-9 and TRBJ1-5; the best D guess is TRBD1, with 6 bases matching. DNA sequence: TGTGCCAGCAGCCTTACAGGGAGTCAGCCCCAGCATTTT. It encodes CASSLTGSQPQHF.